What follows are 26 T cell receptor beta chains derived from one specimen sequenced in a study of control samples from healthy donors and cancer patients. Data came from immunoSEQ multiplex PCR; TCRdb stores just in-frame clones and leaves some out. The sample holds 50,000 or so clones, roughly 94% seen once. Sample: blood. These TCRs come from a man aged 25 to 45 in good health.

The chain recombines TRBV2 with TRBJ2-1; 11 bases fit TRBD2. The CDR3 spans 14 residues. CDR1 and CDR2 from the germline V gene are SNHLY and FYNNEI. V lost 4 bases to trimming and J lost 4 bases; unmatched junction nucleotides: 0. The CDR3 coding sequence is TGTGCCAGCAGTGGGACTAGCGGGTACAATGAGCAGTTCTTC. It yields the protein CASSGTSGYNEQFF.

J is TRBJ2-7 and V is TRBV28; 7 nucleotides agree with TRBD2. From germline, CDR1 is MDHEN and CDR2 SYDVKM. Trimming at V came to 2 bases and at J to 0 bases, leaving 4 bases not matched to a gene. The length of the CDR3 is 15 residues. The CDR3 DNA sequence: TGTGCCAGCAGTTTACGGCCTAGCGGCTCCTACGAGCAGTACTTC. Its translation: CASSLRPSGSYEQYF.

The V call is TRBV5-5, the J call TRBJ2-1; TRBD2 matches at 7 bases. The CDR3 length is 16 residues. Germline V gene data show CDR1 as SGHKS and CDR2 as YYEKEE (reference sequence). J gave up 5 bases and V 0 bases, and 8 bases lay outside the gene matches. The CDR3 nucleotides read TGTGCCAGCAGCTTGGCCACGGGAGGCAGCGACAATGAGCAGTTCTTC. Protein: CASSLATGGSDNEQFF.

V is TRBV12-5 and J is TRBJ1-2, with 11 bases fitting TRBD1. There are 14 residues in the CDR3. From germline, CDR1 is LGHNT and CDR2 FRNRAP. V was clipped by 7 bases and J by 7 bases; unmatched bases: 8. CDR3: CASAPGTGGSGYTF. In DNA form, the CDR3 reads TGTGCTAGTGCTCCCGGGACAGGGGGTTCTGGCTACACCTTC.

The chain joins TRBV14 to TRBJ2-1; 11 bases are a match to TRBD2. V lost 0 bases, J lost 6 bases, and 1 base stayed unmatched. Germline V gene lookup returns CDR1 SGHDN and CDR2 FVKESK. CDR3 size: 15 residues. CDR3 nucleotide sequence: TGTGCCAGCAGCCAAGAACTAGCGGGAGTCAATGAGCAGTTCTTC. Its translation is CASSQELAGVNEQFF. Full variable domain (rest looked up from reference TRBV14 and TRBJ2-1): EAGVTQFPSHSVIEKGQTVTLRCDPISGHDNLYWYRRVMGKEIKFLLHFVKESKQDESGMPNNRFLAERTGGTYSTLKVQPAELEDSGVYFCASSQELAGVNEQFFGPGTRLTVL.

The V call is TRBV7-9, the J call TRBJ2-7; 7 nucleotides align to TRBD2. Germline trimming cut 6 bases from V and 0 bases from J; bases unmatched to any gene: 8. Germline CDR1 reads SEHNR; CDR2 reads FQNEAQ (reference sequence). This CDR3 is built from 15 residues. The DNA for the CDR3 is TGTGCCAGCAGACCTAGCGGACCGAGCTCCTACGAGCAGTACTTC. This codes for CASRPSGPSSYEQYF.

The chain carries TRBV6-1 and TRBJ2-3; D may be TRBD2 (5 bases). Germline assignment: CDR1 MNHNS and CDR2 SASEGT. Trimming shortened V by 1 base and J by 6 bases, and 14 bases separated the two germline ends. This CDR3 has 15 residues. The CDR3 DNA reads TGTGCCAGCAGTGAAGTTCTGGGTTCGGGGGATACGCAGTATTTT. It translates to CASSEVLGSGDTQYF.

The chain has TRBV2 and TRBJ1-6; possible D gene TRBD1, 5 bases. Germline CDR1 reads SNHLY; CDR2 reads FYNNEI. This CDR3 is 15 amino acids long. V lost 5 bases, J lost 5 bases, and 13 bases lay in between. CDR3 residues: CASSYQGPDNSPLHF. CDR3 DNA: TGTGCCAGCAGTTATCAGGGACCGGATAATTCACCCCTCCACTTT.

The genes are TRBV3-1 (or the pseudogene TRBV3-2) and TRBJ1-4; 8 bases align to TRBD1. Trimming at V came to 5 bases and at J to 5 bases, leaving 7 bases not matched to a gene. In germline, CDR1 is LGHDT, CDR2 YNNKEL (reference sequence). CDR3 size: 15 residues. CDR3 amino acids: CASSAPGTGNEKLFF. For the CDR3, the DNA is TGTGCCAGCAGCGCCCCCGGGACAGGAAATGAAAAACTGTTTTTT.

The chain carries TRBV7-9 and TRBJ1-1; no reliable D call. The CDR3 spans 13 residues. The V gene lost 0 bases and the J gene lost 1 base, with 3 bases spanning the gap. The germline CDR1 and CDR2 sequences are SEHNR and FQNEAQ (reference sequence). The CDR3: CASSLAGNTEAFF. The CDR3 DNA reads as TGTGCCAGCAGCTTAGCTGGGAACACTGAAGCTTTCTTT.

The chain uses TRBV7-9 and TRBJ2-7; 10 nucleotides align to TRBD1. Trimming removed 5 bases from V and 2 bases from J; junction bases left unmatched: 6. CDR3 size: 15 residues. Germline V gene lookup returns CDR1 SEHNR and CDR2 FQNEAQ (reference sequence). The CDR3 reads CASSARDRGTYEQYF. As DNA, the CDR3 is TGTGCCAGCAGCGCCCGGGACAGGGGTACCTACGAGCAGTACTTC. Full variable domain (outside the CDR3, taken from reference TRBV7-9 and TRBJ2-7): DTGVSQNPRHKITKRGQNVTFRCDPISEHNRLYWYRQTLGQGPEFLTYFQNEAQLEKSRLLSDRFSAERPKGSFSTLEIQRTEQGDSAMYLCASSARDRGTYEQYFGPGTRLTVT.

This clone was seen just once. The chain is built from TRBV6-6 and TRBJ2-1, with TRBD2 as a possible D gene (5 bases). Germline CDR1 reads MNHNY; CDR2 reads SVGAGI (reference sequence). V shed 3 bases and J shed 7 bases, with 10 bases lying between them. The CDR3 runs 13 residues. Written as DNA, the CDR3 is TGTGCCAGCAGTTATTACGAGGGAAATGAGCAGTTCTTC. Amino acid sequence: CASSYYEGNEQFF.

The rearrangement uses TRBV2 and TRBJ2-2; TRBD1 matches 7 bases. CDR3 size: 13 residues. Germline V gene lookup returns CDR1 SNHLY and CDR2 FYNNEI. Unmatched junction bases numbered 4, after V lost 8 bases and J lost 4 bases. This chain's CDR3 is CASRSGGTGELFF. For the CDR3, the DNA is TGTGCCAGCCGATCAGGGGGCACCGGGGAGCTGTTTTTT.

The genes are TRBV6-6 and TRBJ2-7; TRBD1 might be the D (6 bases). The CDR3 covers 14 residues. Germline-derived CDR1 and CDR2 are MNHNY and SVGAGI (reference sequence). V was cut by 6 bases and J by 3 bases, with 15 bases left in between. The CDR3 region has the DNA TGTGCCAGCAGAACAGGGATCTCTGGCTACGAGCAGTACTTC. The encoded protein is CASRTGISGYEQYF.

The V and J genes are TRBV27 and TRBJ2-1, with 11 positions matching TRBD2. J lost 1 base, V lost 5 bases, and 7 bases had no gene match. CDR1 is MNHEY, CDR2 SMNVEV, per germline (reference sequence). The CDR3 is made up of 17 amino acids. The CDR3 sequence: CASSPFGLAGSYNEQFF. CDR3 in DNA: TGTGCCAGCAGTCCCTTTGGACTAGCGGGTTCCTACAATGAGCAGTTCTTC.

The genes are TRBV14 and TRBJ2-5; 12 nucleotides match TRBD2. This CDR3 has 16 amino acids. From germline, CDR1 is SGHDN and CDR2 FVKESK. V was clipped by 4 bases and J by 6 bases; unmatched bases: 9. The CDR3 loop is CASSRLTSGSGKTQYF. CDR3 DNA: TGTGCCAGCAGCCGCCTGACTAGCGGGAGTGGCAAGACCCAGTACTTC.

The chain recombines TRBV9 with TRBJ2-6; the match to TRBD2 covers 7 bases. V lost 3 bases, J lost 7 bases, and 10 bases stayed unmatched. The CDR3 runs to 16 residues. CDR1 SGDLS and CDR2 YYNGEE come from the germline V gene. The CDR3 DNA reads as TGTGCCAGCAGCGCAGGTGACGGGGGGAGAGCCAACGTCCTGACTTTC. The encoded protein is CASSAGDGGRANVLTF.

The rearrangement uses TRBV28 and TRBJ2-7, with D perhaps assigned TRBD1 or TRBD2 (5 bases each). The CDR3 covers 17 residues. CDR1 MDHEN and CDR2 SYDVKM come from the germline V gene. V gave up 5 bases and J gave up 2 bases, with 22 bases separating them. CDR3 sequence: CASSPWGFEVTAYEQYF. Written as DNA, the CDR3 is TGTGCCAGCAGTCCCTGGGGGTTTGAGGTGACCGCCTACGAGCAGTACTTC.

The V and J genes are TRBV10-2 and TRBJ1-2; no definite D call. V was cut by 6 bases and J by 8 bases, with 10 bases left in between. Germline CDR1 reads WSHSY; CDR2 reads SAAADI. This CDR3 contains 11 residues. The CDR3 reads CASREDWGYTF. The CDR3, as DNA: TGCGCCAGCAGGGAGGATTGGGGCTACACCTTC.

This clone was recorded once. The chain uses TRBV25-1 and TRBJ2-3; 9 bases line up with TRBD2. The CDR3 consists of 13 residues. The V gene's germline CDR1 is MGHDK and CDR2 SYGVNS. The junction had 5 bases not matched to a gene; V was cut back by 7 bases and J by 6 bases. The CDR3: CASTAGGWDTQYF. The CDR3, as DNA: TGTGCCAGCACAGCGGGAGGTTGGGATACGCAGTATTTT.

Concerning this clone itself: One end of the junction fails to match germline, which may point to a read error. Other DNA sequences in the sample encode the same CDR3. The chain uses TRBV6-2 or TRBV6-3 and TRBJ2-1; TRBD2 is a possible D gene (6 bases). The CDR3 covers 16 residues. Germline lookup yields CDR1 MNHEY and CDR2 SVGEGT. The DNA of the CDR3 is TGCGCCAGCAGCTCAGGCCCGGGGCGGGATTTGGTTGTGCAGTTCTTC. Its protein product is CASSSGPGRDLVVQFF.

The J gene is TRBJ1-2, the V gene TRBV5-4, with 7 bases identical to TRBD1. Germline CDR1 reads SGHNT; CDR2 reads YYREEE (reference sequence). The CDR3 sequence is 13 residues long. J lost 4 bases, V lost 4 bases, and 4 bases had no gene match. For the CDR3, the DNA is TGTGCCAGCAGCGCAGGGACAGTCTATGGCTACACCTTC. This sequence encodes CASSAGTVYGYTF.

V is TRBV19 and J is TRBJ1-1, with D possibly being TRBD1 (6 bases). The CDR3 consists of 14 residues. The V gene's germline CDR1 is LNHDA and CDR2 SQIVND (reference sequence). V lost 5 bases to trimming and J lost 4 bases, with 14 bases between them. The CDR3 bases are TGTGCCAGTAGTCGGGGGGGCTGGAGCACTGAAGCTTTCTTT. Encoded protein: CASSRGGWSTEAFF.

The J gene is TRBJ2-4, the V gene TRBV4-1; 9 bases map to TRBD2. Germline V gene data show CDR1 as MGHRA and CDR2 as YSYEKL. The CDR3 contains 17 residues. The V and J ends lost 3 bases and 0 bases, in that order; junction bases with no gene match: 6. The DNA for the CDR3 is TGCGCCAGCAGCCAGGCTAGCGGGGCCCTAGCCAAAAACATTCAGTACTTC. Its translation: CASSQASGALAKNIQYF.

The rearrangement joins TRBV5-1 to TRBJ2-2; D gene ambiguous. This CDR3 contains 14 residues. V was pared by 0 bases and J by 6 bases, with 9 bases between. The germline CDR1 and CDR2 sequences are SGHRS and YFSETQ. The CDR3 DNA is TGCGCCAGCAGCTTGGCGGCGTTTCCCGGGGAGCTGTTTTTT. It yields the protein CASSLAAFPGELFF.

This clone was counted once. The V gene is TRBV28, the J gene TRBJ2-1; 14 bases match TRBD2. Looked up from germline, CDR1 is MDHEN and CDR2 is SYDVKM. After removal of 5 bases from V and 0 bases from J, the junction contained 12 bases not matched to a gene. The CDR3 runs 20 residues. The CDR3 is CASSPPGLAGAPSSYNEQFF. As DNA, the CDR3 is TGTGCCAGCAGTCCTCCGGGACTAGCGGGAGCGCCGAGCTCCTACAATGAGCAGTTCTTC.